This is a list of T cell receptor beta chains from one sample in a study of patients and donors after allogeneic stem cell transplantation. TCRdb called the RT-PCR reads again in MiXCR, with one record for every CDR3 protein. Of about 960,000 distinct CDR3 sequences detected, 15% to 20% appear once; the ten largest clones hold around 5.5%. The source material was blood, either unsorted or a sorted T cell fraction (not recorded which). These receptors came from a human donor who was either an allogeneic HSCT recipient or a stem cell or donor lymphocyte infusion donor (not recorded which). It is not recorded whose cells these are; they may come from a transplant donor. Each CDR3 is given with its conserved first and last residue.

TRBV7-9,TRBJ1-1,CASSFIHGGSTEAFF
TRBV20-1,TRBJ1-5,CSAREGTVNQPQHF
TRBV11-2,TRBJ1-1,CASSGPDPSGAKNTEAFF
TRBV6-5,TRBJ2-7,CASSYSTSSYKQYF
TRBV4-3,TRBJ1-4,CASSQDRGHNEKLFF
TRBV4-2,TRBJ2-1,CASSHSTSYNEQFF
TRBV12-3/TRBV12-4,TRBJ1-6,CASSFSGTANPRSYNSPLHF
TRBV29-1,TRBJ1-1,CSVQLSEAFF
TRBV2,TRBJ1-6,CASSRYREHNSPLHF
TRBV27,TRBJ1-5,CASSWTENQPQHF
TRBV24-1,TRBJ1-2,CATSDSPGQGAYGYTF
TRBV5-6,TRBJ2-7,CASSFDPTYEQYF
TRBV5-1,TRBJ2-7,CASSLAGGGADEQYF
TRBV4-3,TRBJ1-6,CASSQDTTGHSYNSPLHF
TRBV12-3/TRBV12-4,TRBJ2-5,CASSSLAGGPRGETQYF
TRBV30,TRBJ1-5,CACGQAISNQPQHF
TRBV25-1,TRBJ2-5,CASSVTGTETQYF
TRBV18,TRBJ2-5,CASSPPGTVGETQYF